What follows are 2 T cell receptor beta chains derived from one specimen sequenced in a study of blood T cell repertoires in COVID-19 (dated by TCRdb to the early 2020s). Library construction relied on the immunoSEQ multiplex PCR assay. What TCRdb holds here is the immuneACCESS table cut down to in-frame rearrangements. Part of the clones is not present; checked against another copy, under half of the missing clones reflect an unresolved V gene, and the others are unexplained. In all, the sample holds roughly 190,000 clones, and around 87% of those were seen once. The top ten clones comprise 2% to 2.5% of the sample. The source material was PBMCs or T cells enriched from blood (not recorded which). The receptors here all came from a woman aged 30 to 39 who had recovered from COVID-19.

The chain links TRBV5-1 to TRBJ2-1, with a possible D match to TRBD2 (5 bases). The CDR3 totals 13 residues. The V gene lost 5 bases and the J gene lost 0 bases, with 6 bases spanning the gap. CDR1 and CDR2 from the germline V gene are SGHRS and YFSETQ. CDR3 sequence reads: CASSRDSYNEQFF. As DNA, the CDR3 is TGCGCCAGCAGTCGGGACTCCTACAATGAGCAGTTCTTC.

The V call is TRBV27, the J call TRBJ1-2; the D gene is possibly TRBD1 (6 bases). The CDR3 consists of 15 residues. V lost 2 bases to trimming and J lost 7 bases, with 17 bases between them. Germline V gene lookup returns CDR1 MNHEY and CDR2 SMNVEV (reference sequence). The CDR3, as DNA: TGTGCCAGCAGTTTAAGCGAGACAGGTTTTTTTGGCTACACCTTC. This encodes CASSLSETGFFGYTF.